The next 3 T cell receptor beta chains were all read from a single sample in a study of human T cells and chemical hapten exposure (dated by TCRdb to the early 2020s). Receptors were amplified or captured by RACE. TCRdb records NextSeq 500 as the sequencer. TCRdb reprocessed the public reads (quality trimming at Q25 with fastp, clone calling with MiXCR) and kept in-frame beta chains. Entries are consolidated by CDR3 protein sequence, retaining the most common genes and DNA. The sample table shows about 340,000 distinct CDR3 sequences, and roughly 6.9% are seen once. The top ten clonotypes cover more than 7% of the sample. This specimen's time point label, per the study, means: patch test 1, 2 weeks after DPC sensitization. The intended sense of this specimen's treatment or condition label: therapeutic diphenylcyclopropenone sensitization with weekly scalp DPC. The specimen comprised whole blood, sampled in connection with sensitization to the hapten diphenylcyclopropenone (DPC). The receptors were gathered from a woman younger than 35 with alopecia areata. Some clones in this sample may be carry-over from other donors' samples.

The CDR3 DNA reads TGCAGTGCTAGAAGCAGGGATGACCTCCACTTT. It specifies CSARSRDDLHF. The chain recombines TRBV20-1 with TRBJ1-6; maybe TRBD1 (5 bases). The germline gives CDR1 DFQATT, CDR2 SNEGSKA (reference sequence). V lost 2 bases and J 15 bases, leaving 11 bases between the germline ends. The CDR3 length is 11 residues.

The gene calls are TRBV4-3 and TRBJ2-6, with a tentative D call TRBD2 (5 bases). This CDR3 has 19 amino acids. The ends were cut back, 4 bases at V and 0 bases at J, with 19 bases in the middle. Germline V gene sequence: CDR1 LGHNA, CDR2 YSLEER. CDR3 residues: CASSRVGRAATSGANVLTF. CDR3 in DNA: TGCGCCAGCAGCCGAGTAGGGAGAGCCGCAACCTCTGGGGCCAACGTCCTGACTTTC.

The rearrangement links TRBV12-3 or TRBV12-4 to TRBJ1-2; D unclear. The CDR3 consists of 13 residues. V lost 6 bases to trimming and J lost 5 bases, with 13 bases between them. CDR3 in amino acids: CASRFGQAYGYTF. The CDR3 region has the DNA TGTGCCAGCAGGTTCGGGCAGGCGTATGGCTACACCTTC.